The 10 T cell receptor beta chains reported below all come from one sample, sequenced in a study of early T cells in non-severe SARS-CoV-2 infection. TCRdb ran MiXCR on the 5' RACE reads and lists one entry per CDR3 protein. Among 85,000 to 90,000 distinct CDR3 sequences listed, about 15% were seen once. The material sequenced was whole blood. Receptor source: an adult who was a healthcare worker with PCR-confirmed SARS-CoV-2 infection or an uninfected control (not recorded which).

On this clonotype: No conserved phenylalanine or tryptophan is present at the end of the CDR3, so a read error is the likely explanation. This chain connects TRBV5-4 to TRBJ2-3; TRBD2 matches at 13 bases. Germline-derived CDR1 and CDR2 are SGHNT and YYREEE (reference sequence). The CDR3 is 21 amino acids. V lost 3 bases, J lost 3 bases, and 19 bases stayed unmatched. The CDR3 region has the DNA TGTGCCAGCAGCTCCCCCCTGGAGCCCGTTACTAGCGGGGGGGCAACAGATACGCAGTATTCT. It encodes CASSSPLEPVTSGGATDTQYS.

In this sample, this clonotype turned up a few times. The chain carries TRBV6-1 and TRBJ1-2, with D unresolved. V was pared by 1 base and J by 0 bases, with 12 bases between. The germline V gene encodes CDR1 MNHNS and CDR2 SASEGT. The CDR3 consists of 16 residues. CDR3 in DNA: TGTGCCAGCAGTGAAGGTCCGGTTGGCGCTAACTATGGCTACACCTTC. Residues: CASSEGPVGANYGYTF.

This clonotype was observed a single time. A much larger clone lies a single base off, so this may be a read error. The rearrangement uses TRBV11-2 and TRBJ1-1, with D maybe TRBD1 (6 bases). CDR1 SGHAT and CDR2 FQNNGV come from the germline V gene. The CDR3 spans 13 residues. CDR3 region: CVSSLHRDTEAFF. In DNA form, the CDR3 reads TGTGTCAGCAGCTTACACAGGGACACTGAAGCTTTCTTT.

This rearrangement joins TRBV6-4 to TRBJ1-2, with D perhaps TRBD1 (5 bases). Trimming took 0 bases from V and 8 from J, leaving 13 bases between them. CDR1 is MRHNA, CDR2 SNTAGT, per germline. The CDR3 length is 14 residues. The CDR3 reads CASSDSFRAYGYTF. CDR3 nucleotides: TGTGCCAGCAGTGACTCGTTCAGGGCATACGGCTACACCTTC.

The chain recombines TRBV6-5 with TRBJ1-3; D remains unclear. V gave up 2 bases and J gave up 2 bases, with 10 bases separating them. The CDR3 length is 15 residues. Germline V gene sequence: CDR1 MNHEY, CDR2 SVGAGI. CDR3: CASSYDYPTGNTIYF. CDR3 bases: TGTGCCAGCAGTTACGATTACCCTACTGGAAACACCATATATTTT.

This clonotype was detected a few times. The rearrangement uses TRBV4-2 and TRBJ2-3; TRBD2 matches 8 bases. There are 17 residues in the CDR3. Unmatched junction bases numbered 6, after V lost 0 bases and J lost 1 base. Germline V gives CDR1 LGHNA, CDR2 YNFKEQ. CDR3: CASSQDLGRGGTDTQYF. The CDR3 DNA reads TGTGCCAGCAGCCAAGATCTCGGGCGGGGGGGCACAGATACGCAGTATTTT.

The CDR3 here is CASSQPTGELFF. DNA for the CDR3: TGCGCCAGCAGCCAACCAACCGGGGAGCTGTTTTTT. This chain links TRBV4-1 with TRBJ2-2; D remains unclear. The V gene lost 2 bases and the J gene lost 5 bases, with 3 bases spanning the gap. Germline-derived CDR1 and CDR2 are MGHRA and YSYEKL. The CDR3 is made up of 12 amino acids.

This rearrangement joins TRBV9 to TRBJ2-5; D may be TRBD1 (6 bases). Per the germline V gene, CDR1 is SGDLS and CDR2 is YYNGEE. V lost 0 bases to trimming and J lost 4 bases, with 16 bases between them. CDR3 size: 16 residues. The DNA for the CDR3 is TGTGCCAGCAGCGTAGGGGCAGGGGACGTAGTAGAGACCCAGTACTTC. Translation gives CASSVGAGDVVETQYF. The complete variable domain, with remaining parts taken from reference TRBV9 and TRBJ2-5, reads DSGVTQTPKHLITATGQRVTLRCSPRSGDLSVYWYQQSLDQGLQFLIQYYNGEERAKGNILERFSAQQFPDLHSELNLSSLELGDSALYFCASSVGAGDVVETQYFGPGTRLLVL.

The gene calls are TRBV30 and TRBJ2-4; D might be TRBD1 (6 bases). The germline V gene encodes CDR1 GTSNPN and CDR2 SVGIG (reference sequence). Trimming took off 7 bases at V and 0 bases at J, with 13 bases between the two ends. This CDR3 has 14 amino acids. CDR3 in amino acids: CAYGTQLAKNIQYF. CDR3 coding DNA: TGTGCCTACGGGACACAACTAGCCAAAAACATTCAGTACTTC.

The V gene is TRBV30, the J gene TRBJ1-1; 9 nucleotides agree with TRBD1. V was clipped by 7 bases and J by 1 base; unmatched bases: 7. Looked up from germline, CDR1 is GTSNPN and CDR2 is SVGIG (reference sequence). The CDR3 has 14 residues. The CDR3 DNA reads as TGTGCCTCAGACTTACAGGGGGCGAACACTGAAGCTTTCTTT. Its translation: CASDLQGANTEAFF.